The source of this T cell receptor beta chain is a study of cytomegalovirus exposure and HLA in healthy donors. The ends lost 10 bases at V and 9 bases at J; junction bases unmatched: 11. Germline V lookup: CDR1 LNHDA, CDR2 SQIVND (reference sequence). CDR3 length equals 13 residues. A multiplex PCR was run with 60 Vbeta primers and 13 Jbeta primers. Libraries were prepared by immunoSEQ multiplex PCR; TCRdb keeps only in-frame clonotypes and omits some of them. The table records over 100,000 clones, about 76% of them present only once. Remarks on this clone: Its antigen is not identified.

Findings and limits, study-wide: In a later analysis, V- and J-gene trimming of beta chains associated with a DCLRE1C missense variant, replicated independently. In a later analysis, HLA-associated TCR beta chains were more clonally expanded than equally common others. Reportedly, diagnosis of cytomegalovirus status by the classifier showed high specificity and sensitivity.

J is TRBJ2-3 and V is TRBV19; 9 nucleotides line up with TRBD2. Sequenced material: PBMCs. This receptor was taken from a woman between 25 and 40 years old in good health and CMV-seronegative. CDR3 DNA sequence: TGTGCCACTTATGGTAGCGGGAGCCAAACGCAGTATTTT. Encoded protein: CATYGSGSQTQYF.